The 22 T cell receptor beta chains below were found in one sample sequenced in a study of cytomegalovirus exposure and HLA in healthy donors. 60 Vbeta and 13 Jbeta primers were used in PCR. Clones were read by immunoSEQ multiplex PCR, and TCRdb kept only the in-frame ones, dropping some. This table holds 100,000 to 150,000 clones, approximately 82% found once. Material: PBMCs. These TCRs come from a man aged 18 to 29 in good health and CMV-seropositive.

V is TRBV10-1 and J is TRBJ2-7, with D possibly being TRBD2 (5 bases). Trimming shortened V by 3 bases and J by 7 bases, and 10 bases separated the two germline ends. The CDR3 is 12 residues long. Germline-derived CDR1 and CDR2 are WNHNN and SYGVQD (reference sequence). The CDR3 DNA reads TGCGCCAGCAGTGACCCCGGGGAAGAGCAGTACTTC. Protein product: CASSDPGEEQYF.

The V and J genes are TRBV6-1 and TRBJ1-5; 7 bases line up with TRBD1. CDR1 is MNHNS, CDR2 SASEGT, per germline. The V segment lost 4 bases and the J segment 3 bases; nucleotides outside the gene matches: 3. This CDR3 comprises 14 residues. The CDR3 DNA is TGTGCCAGCAGTGGAGGGGGCCCCAATCAGCCCCAGCATTTT. Protein product: CASSGGGPNQPQHF.

This sequence joins TRBV6-1 and TRBJ2-7; D unclear. V lost 4 bases to trimming and J lost 6 bases, with 4 bases between them. Germline V gives CDR1 MNHNS, CDR2 SASEGT. This CDR3 is 10 amino acids long. CDR3 DNA: TGTGCCAGCAGTGGGCTCGAGCAGTACTTC. It specifies CASSGLEQYF.

The rearrangement uses TRBV11-2 and TRBJ1-5, with D possibly matching TRBD1 (5 bases). Trimming took off 2 bases at V and 8 bases at J, with 13 bases between the two ends. The germline V gene encodes CDR1 SGHAT and CDR2 FQNNGV. CDR3 size: 14 residues. The CDR3 is CASSLNRGGEPQHF. The CDR3, as DNA: TGTGCCAGCAGCTTAAATAGGGGAGGGGAGCCCCAGCATTTT.

CDR3 amino acids: CASSLKPERTGIQYF. The CDR3 nucleotides read TGTGCCAGCAGTCTGAAGCCGGAGCGGACTGGGATTCAGTACTTC. V gene TRBV27 combines with J gene TRBJ2-4, with D perhaps matching TRBD2 (5 bases). CDR3 length: 15 residues. Germline CDR1 reads MNHEY; CDR2 reads SMNVEV (reference sequence). V was cut by 5 bases and J by 10 bases, with 21 bases left in between.

The V and J genes are TRBV21-1 and TRBJ2-5; the D call of TRBD2 is as the table states it, not checked on the DNA. TRBV21-1 is termed a pseudogene. The length of the CDR3 is 14 residues. The CDR3 reads CASRLAGAKETQYF. CDR3 nucleotide sequence: TGTGCCAGCCGCTTAGCGGGGGCCAAAGAGACCCAGTACTTC.

As for this clone: Lacking the conserved final phenylalanine or tryptophan, this CDR3 likely reflects a read error. This sequence joins TRBV11-1 and TRBJ1-2, with D perhaps TRBD1 (5 bases). V shed 2 bases and J shed 3 bases, with 7 bases lying between them. Germline-derived CDR1 and CDR2 are SGHAT and FQDESV (reference sequence). The CDR3 totals 13 residues. In nucleotides, the CDR3 is TGTGCCAGCAGCTTATTAGGGGACTATGGCTACACCCTC. The encoded protein is CASSLLGDYGYTL.

The chain is built from TRBV28 and TRBJ1-4; 7 bases line up with TRBD1. Trimming took 7 bases from V and 0 from J; bases not matched to a gene: 8. This CDR3 region has 16 residues. Germline lookup yields CDR1 MDHEN and CDR2 SYDVKM. The DNA for the CDR3 is TGTGCCAGCATCCAATCAGGGGGAACAACTAATGAAAAACTGTTTTTT. Translating it yields CASIQSGGTTNEKLFF.

This clone was observed once. This chain links TRBV28 with TRBJ1-5, with 11 bases that match TRBD1. V lost 6 bases, J lost 3 bases, and 4 bases stayed unmatched. This CDR3 has 15 amino acids. The V gene's germline CDR1 is MDHEN and CDR2 SYDVKM. The CDR3 coding sequence is TGTGCCAGCAGAAGGACAGGGGGCCACAATCAGCCCCAGCATTTT. Amino acids: CASRRTGGHNQPQHF.

The chain uses TRBV11-1 and TRBJ2-7; D call uncertain. The CDR3 contains 13 residues. Germline V gene lookup returns CDR1 SGHAT and CDR2 FQDESV (reference sequence). V dropped 0 bases and J dropped 7 bases, with 10 bases sitting between them. This CDR3 reads CASSLANGWEQYF. Written as DNA, the CDR3 is TGTGCCAGCAGCTTAGCGAACGGTTGGGAGCAGTACTTC.

The genes are TRBV2 and TRBJ1-1; D call uncertain. The CDR3 is 16 residues long. Per germline, CDR1 SNHLY and CDR2 FYNNEI. Trimming cost V 4 bases and J 1 base, with 16 bases left between them. Here the CDR3 reads CASSVGVGFGNTEAFF. DNA of the CDR3: TGTGCCAGCAGTGTCGGGGTCGGATTCGGGAACACTGAAGCTTTCTTT.

V gene TRBV15 combines with J gene TRBJ2-3, with 7 bases identical to TRBD2. Germline-derived CDR1 and CDR2 are LNHNV and YYDKDF (reference sequence). The CDR3 runs 15 residues. V was pared by 2 bases and J by 4 bases, with 6 bases of the junction left unmatched. CDR3 in amino acids: CATSRKSAGPDTQYF. For the CDR3, the DNA is TGTGCCACCAGCAGAAAATCAGCGGGGCCAGATACGCAGTATTTT.

The gene calls are TRBV13 and TRBJ1-1; the D is unclear. The germline V gene has CDR1 PRHDT and CDR2 FYEKMQ (reference sequence). The CDR3 contains 13 residues. The V and J ends lost 1 base and 1 base respectively, with 4 bases between them. CDR3 in amino acids: CASSLDRNTEAFF. The CDR3 DNA reads TGTGCCAGCAGCTTAGACAGGAACACTGAAGCTTTCTTT. The whole variable domain, filled in from reference TRBV13 and TRBJ1-1, reads AAGVIQSPRHLIKEKRETATLKCYPIPRHDTVYWYQQGPGQDPQFLISFYEKMQSDKGSIPDRFSAQQFSDYHSELNMSSLELGDSALYFCASSLDRNTEAFFGQGTRLTVV.

This chain connects TRBV25-1 to TRBJ1-1, with D tentatively TRBD1 (6 bases). This CDR3 contains 13 residues. CDR1 and CDR2 from the germline V gene are MGHDK and SYGVNS. Trimming pared 5 bases from V and 0 bases from J, leaving 7 bases between. CDR3 bases: TGTGCCAGCAGTCCAGGGGTGAACACTGAAGCTTTCTTT. It is translated as CASSPGVNTEAFF.

The chain couples TRBV7-4 to TRBJ2-5; unclear D gene. The CDR3 is 14 residues long. V was pared by 8 bases and J by 2 bases, with 15 bases between. Germline CDR1 and CDR2: SGHVT and SQSDAQ. CDR3 loop: CASPVRYLQETQYF. DNA for the CDR3: TGTGCCAGCCCCGTGAGGTACTTACAAGAGACCCAGTACTTC. The full variable domain, completed using reference TRBV7-4 and TRBJ2-5, is GAGVSQSPRYKVAKRGRDVALRCDSISGHVTLYWYRQTLGQGSEVLTYSQSDAQRDKSGRPSGRFSAERPERSVSTLKIQRTEQGDSAVYLCASPVRYLQETQYFGPGTRLLVL.

In this sample, this clone turned up once. The chain combines TRBV6-5 with TRBJ1-2; 8 bases map to TRBD1. Germline CDR1 MNHEY, CDR2 SVGAGI. With 5 bases clipped from V and 5 bases from J, the junction kept 10 bases outside the gene matches. The CDR3 totals 15 residues. CDR3 sequence: CASSANQGASYGYTF. In nucleotides, the CDR3 is TGTGCCAGCAGTGCCAACCAGGGGGCCTCGTATGGCTACACCTTC.

The chain joins TRBV11-2 to TRBJ2-7; D is uncertain. With 1 base removed from V and 6 bases from J, the gap between germline ends came to 10 bases. The germline V gene has CDR1 SGHAT and CDR2 FQNNGV. This CDR3 has 13 amino acids. CDR3 loop: CASSLVRLAEQYF. CDR3 bases: TGTGCCAGCAGCTTAGTCAGGCTTGCCGAGCAGTACTTC.

The chain recombines TRBV7-2 with TRBJ1-2; TRBD1 aligns across 8 bases. This CDR3 contains 14 residues. Trimming at V came to 3 bases and at J to 6 bases, leaving 6 bases not matched to a gene. In germline, CDR1 is SGHTA, CDR2 FQGNSA. The CDR3 DNA follows: TGTGCCAGCAGCTTTTGGACAGGGAATGATGGCTACACCTTC. This sequence encodes CASSFWTGNDGYTF.

The J gene is TRBJ2-1, the V gene TRBV6-5; no clear D. CDR3 length equals 14 residues. V dropped 0 bases and J dropped 4 bases, with 7 bases sitting between them. Germline CDR1 is MNHEY and CDR2 is SVGAGI. CDR3 coding DNA: TGTGCCAGCAGTTACTCGAGGATTTACAATGAGCAGTTCTTC. Translating gives CASSYSRIYNEQFF.

This clone was counted between two and nine times. The chain combines TRBV27 with TRBJ2-2; 8 nucleotides match TRBD2. This CDR3 spans 15 amino acids. V was clipped by 6 bases and J by 3 bases; unmatched bases: 6. Germline V gene sequence: CDR1 MNHEY, CDR2 SMNVEV (reference sequence). CDR3 residues: CASSPSAGDTGELFF. CDR3 DNA: TGTGCCAGCAGCCCCTCAGCGGGGGACACCGGGGAGCTGTTTTTT.

The V gene is TRBV4-2, the J gene TRBJ2-3, with 7 bases fitting TRBD2. CDR1 is LGHNA and CDR2 is YNFKEQ in the germline V gene. There are 16 residues in the CDR3. Losses at the gene ends were 0 bases for V and 4 bases for J; bases not matched to a gene: 7. The CDR3 reads CASSQDRGGVADTQYF. CDR3 bases: TGTGCCAGCAGCCAAGATCGTGGGGGGGTGGCAGATACGCAGTATTTT.

The DNA of the CDR3 is TGTGCCAGCAGCTTAGAAGCGGGGGGGCTCAATGAGCAGTTCTTC. Translation: CASSLEAGGLNEQFF. The chain employs TRBV13 and TRBJ2-1, with TRBD2 matching 10 bases. The length of the CDR3 is 15 residues. The V segment lost 1 base and the J segment 6 bases; nucleotides outside the gene matches: 3. Germline lookup yields CDR1 PRHDT and CDR2 FYEKMQ (reference sequence).